These 3 T cell receptor beta chains originate from one sample sequenced in a study of radiotherapy plus CTLA-4 blockade in lung cancer. The method was immunoSEQ multiplex PCR; TCRdb's version includes in-frame clones alone and lacks a portion of them. The table shows just under 60,000 clones, with 70% to 85% occurring only once. Sequencing used peripheral blood, obtained from a patient treated with radiotherapy plus ipilimumab. These receptors were obtained from a human donor with non-small cell lung cancer who had a partial response to radiotherapy plus ipilimumab.

The chain recombines TRBV28 with TRBJ1-5; no reliable D call. CDR3 length: 14 residues. CDR1 and CDR2 (germline): MDHEN, SYDVKM. V was clipped by 3 bases and J by 0 bases, with 6 bases between them. The CDR3 sequence: CASSFPVSNQPQHF. For the CDR3, the DNA is TGTGCCAGCAGTTTCCCCGTTAGCAATCAGCCCCAGCATTTT.

The rearrangement uses TRBV5-1 and TRBJ2-1; no clear D. CDR3 length: 13 amino acids. Between the trimmed V and J ends, which lost 0 bases and 4 bases, there was a span of 5 bases. Germline V gives CDR1 SGHRS, CDR2 YFSETQ. The CDR3 region is CASSLATYNEQFF. The DNA for the CDR3 is TGCGCCAGCAGCTTGGCGACTTACAATGAGCAGTTCTTC.

The chain employs TRBV6-1 and TRBJ1-5, with D tentatively TRBD1 (5 bases). CDR1 is MNHNS, CDR2 SASEGT, per germline. This CDR3 region has 14 residues. Trimming stripped 2 bases from V and 4 bases from J, with 9 bases between. This CDR3 reads CASSERAGNQPQHF. In nucleotides, the CDR3 is TGTGCCAGCAGTGAACGGGCAGGGAATCAGCCCCAGCATTTT.